A selection of T cell receptor beta chains follows, all from one sample in a study of blood T cell repertoires in COVID-19. Assay used: immunoSEQ multiplex PCR; TCRdb lists only in-frame clones, some missing. This sample has fewer than 200,000 clones, with about 80% found just once. The sequencing input was peripheral blood. Receptor source: a man aged 65 to 79 with active or convalescent COVID-19. Both conserved end residues are part of each CDR3. The order of the fields is V gene, D gene, J gene, clone size, CDR3 length, CDR3 DNA, CDR3 protein. A D gene is named only where the DNA matches it firmly. A row's size may be missing; if present it is once, few, many or a size class.

v_call: TRBV10-3; d_call: TRBD1; j_call: TRBJ2-3; clone_size: .; cdr3_length: 14; cdr3_nt: TGTGCCTTATCATCCGGGACAGGGTTCGATACGCAGTATTTT; cdr3_aa: CALSSGTGFDTQYF
v_call: TRBV7-9; d_call: TRBD2; j_call: TRBJ2-5; clone_size: .; cdr3_length: 15; cdr3_nt: TGTGCCAGCAGCTTGGGACTACCTGGGGGGGAGACCCAGTACTTC; cdr3_aa: CASSLGLPGGETQYF
v_call: TRBV21-1; d_call: .; j_call: TRBJ2-1; clone_size: .; cdr3_length: 14; cdr3_nt: TGTGCCAGCAGTAGACAGGGCAGGGGCAATGAGCAGTTCTTC; cdr3_aa: CASSRQGRGNEQFF
v_call: TRBV5-1; d_call: .; j_call: TRBJ1-1; clone_size: few; cdr3_length: 14; cdr3_nt: TGCGCCAGCAGCTTGGGTGGGGCTCGGTTTCCGGCTTTCTTT; cdr3_aa: CASSLGGARFPAFF
v_call: TRBV4-1; d_call: TRBD1; j_call: TRBJ1-3; clone_size: .; cdr3_length: 15; cdr3_nt: TGCGCCAGCAGCCACCCGGGACAGGAGAGAAACACCATATATTTT; cdr3_aa: CASSHPGQERNTIYF
v_call: TRBV7-2; d_call: .; j_call: TRBJ2-1; clone_size: few; cdr3_length: 16; cdr3_nt: TGTGCCAGCAGCTTAGTGGGGAGAGGGAGACGCGATGAGCAGTTCTTC; cdr3_aa: CASSLVGRGRRDEQFF
v_call: TRBV18; d_call: TRBD1; j_call: TRBJ2-7; clone_size: few; cdr3_length: 14; cdr3_nt: TGTGCCAGCTCACCACCCGGGACAGTTGGGTTGCAGTACTTC; cdr3_aa: CASSPPGTVGLQYF
v_call: TRBV29-1; d_call: .; j_call: TRBJ1-1; clone_size: .; cdr3_length: 13; cdr3_nt: TGCAGCGTTGAAGATCGACTCAGCACTGAAGCTTTCTTT; cdr3_aa: CSVEDRLSTEAFF
v_call: TRBV11-3; d_call: TRBD1; j_call: TRBJ2-5; clone_size: .; cdr3_length: 15; cdr3_nt: TGTGCCAGCAGCTTAGGGACAGGGTATTCAGAGACCCAGTACTTC; cdr3_aa: CASSLGTGYSETQYF
v_call: TRBV29-1; d_call: TRBD1; j_call: TRBJ2-1; clone_size: .; cdr3_length: 13; cdr3_nt: TGCAGCGTTGAAGTGGGACAGGGCGATGAGCAGTTCTTC; cdr3_aa: CSVEVGQGDEQFF
v_call: TRBV7-9; d_call: TRBD1; j_call: TRBJ1-4; clone_size: .; cdr3_length: 14; cdr3_nt: TGTGCCAGCAGACTGACAGGGCAGGATGAAAAACTGTTTTTT; cdr3_aa: CASRLTGQDEKLFF
v_call: TRBV30; d_call: .; j_call: TRBJ1-1; clone_size: .; cdr3_length: 14; cdr3_nt: TGTGCCTGGATGATAGTATCGAGGTACACTGAAGCTTTCTTT; cdr3_aa: CAWMIVSRYTEAFF
v_call: TRBV7-2; d_call: .; j_call: TRBJ2-5; clone_size: .; cdr3_length: 13; cdr3_nt: TGTGCCAGCAGCGCAGGGGTAGGAGAGACCCAGTACTTC; cdr3_aa: CASSAGVGETQYF
v_call: TRBV5-1; d_call: TRBD1; j_call: TRBJ1-2; clone_size: .; cdr3_length: 14; cdr3_nt: TGCGCCAGCAGCTGGGACAGGGGGCCCTATGGCTACACCTTC; cdr3_aa: CASSWDRGPYGYTF
v_call: TRBV5-1; d_call: TRBD1; j_call: TRBJ1-1; clone_size: .; cdr3_length: 16; cdr3_nt: TGCGCCAGCAGCCCCTTGCCGGGACAGGGCAACGCTGAAGCTTTCTTT; cdr3_aa: CASSPLPGQGNAEAFF
v_call: TRBV7-2; d_call: .; j_call: TRBJ1-3; clone_size: .; cdr3_length: 17; cdr3_nt: TGTGCCAGCAGCTTAAGTATCTGGGGGCGATCTGGAAACACCATATATTTT; cdr3_aa: CASSLSIWGRSGNTIYF
v_call: TRBV7-9; d_call: .; j_call: TRBJ1-2; clone_size: .; cdr3_length: 13; cdr3_nt: TGTGCCAGCAACCAAGTGCAGGGTTATGGCTACACCTTC; cdr3_aa: CASNQVQGYGYTF
v_call: TRBV28; d_call: TRBD2; j_call: TRBJ2-3; clone_size: .; cdr3_length: 14; cdr3_nt: TGTGCCAGCATGACTAGCGGGAGCACAGATACGCAGTATTTT; cdr3_aa: CASMTSGSTDTQYF
v_call: TRBV7-8; d_call: TRBD1; j_call: TRBJ1-2; clone_size: .; cdr3_length: 14; cdr3_nt: TGTGCCAGCAGCTTACTGGGACAGGGCTATGGCTACACCTTC; cdr3_aa: CASSLLGQGYGYTF
v_call: TRBV19; d_call: TRBD1; j_call: TRBJ1-2; clone_size: once; cdr3_length: 15; cdr3_nt: TGTGCCAGTATCGTCCGGGCAGGGGGATTCTTCGGCTACACCTTC; cdr3_aa: CASIVRAGGFFGYTF
v_call: TRBV7-9; d_call: TRBD1; j_call: TRBJ2-1; clone_size: .; cdr3_length: 16; cdr3_nt: TGTGCCAGCAGCTTACACCACCGGGACAGGGGCGGTGAGCAGTTCTTC; cdr3_aa: CASSLHHRDRGGEQFF
v_call: TRBV11-2; d_call: .; j_call: TRBJ1-2; clone_size: .; cdr3_length: 13; cdr3_nt: TGTGCCAGCAGCTTAGTACAGTCCTATGGCTACACCTTC; cdr3_aa: CASSLVQSYGYTF
v_call: TRBV4-3; d_call: .; j_call: TRBJ2-7; clone_size: .; cdr3_length: 16; cdr3_nt: TGCGCCAGCAGCCAACTGGGCCCTAAATCTGGTGGCGAGCAGTACTTC; cdr3_aa: CASSQLGPKSGGEQYF
v_call: TRBV5-1; d_call: TRBD2; j_call: TRBJ2-3; clone_size: .; cdr3_length: 18; cdr3_nt: TGCGCCAGCAGCTTGGGCGGACTAGCGGGGGGGCTCCCAGATACGCAGTATTTT; cdr3_aa: CASSLGGLAGGLPDTQYF
v_call: TRBV5-5; d_call: .; j_call: TRBJ2-1; clone_size: .; cdr3_length: 15; cdr3_nt: TGTGCCAGCAGCTTGAAGCGGGCTATGCTCAATGAGCAGTTCTTC; cdr3_aa: CASSLKRAMLNEQFF
v_call: TRBV18; d_call: .; j_call: TRBJ1-1; clone_size: .; cdr3_length: 13; cdr3_nt: TGTGCCAGTAAGTCGGACGGGGGCACTGAAGCTTTCTTT; cdr3_aa: CASKSDGGTEAFF
v_call: TRBV6-6; d_call: TRBD2; j_call: TRBJ2-3; clone_size: .; cdr3_length: 18; cdr3_nt: TGTGCCAGCAGTCCAGGTCTGACTAGCGGGGGGGCCACAGATACGCAGTATTTT; cdr3_aa: CASSPGLTSGGATDTQYF
v_call: TRBV27; d_call: TRBD1; j_call: TRBJ1-1; clone_size: .; cdr3_length: 16; cdr3_nt: TGTGCCAGCAGACCCGGACAGGGGTTGGGGAACACTGAAGCTTTCTTT; cdr3_aa: CASRPGQGLGNTEAFF
v_call: TRBV19; d_call: TRBD1; j_call: TRBJ2-7; clone_size: .; cdr3_length: 15; cdr3_nt: TGTGCCAGTAGTATAGGGAGGACAGGCACCTACGAGCAGTACTTC; cdr3_aa: CASSIGRTGTYEQYF
v_call: TRBV29-1; d_call: .; j_call: TRBJ2-1; clone_size: .; cdr3_length: 11; cdr3_nt: TGCAGCGTTGACAATCCGAGGGAGCAGTTCTTC; cdr3_aa: CSVDNPREQFF
v_call: TRBV7-2; d_call: .; j_call: TRBJ2-1; clone_size: .; cdr3_length: 14; cdr3_nt: TGTGCCAGCAGCCATAGCCGGGGTTTGAATGAGCAGTTCTTC; cdr3_aa: CASSHSRGLNEQFF
v_call: TRBV28; d_call: .; j_call: TRBJ2-3; clone_size: .; cdr3_length: 14; cdr3_nt: TGTGCCAGCAGTTTTTCGAGTGCTTCAGATACGCAGTATTTT; cdr3_aa: CASSFSSASDTQYF
v_call: TRBV16; d_call: TRBD1; j_call: TRBJ1-5; clone_size: .; cdr3_length: 16; cdr3_nt: TGTGCCAGCAGCTCCCGGGACAGGGGGATCGGTCAGCCCCAGCATTTT; cdr3_aa: CASSSRDRGIGQPQHF
v_call: TRBV7-2; d_call: TRBD1; j_call: TRBJ1-3; clone_size: .; cdr3_length: 14; cdr3_nt: TGTGCCAGCGGGGGACAGGGCTCTGGAAACACCATATATTTT; cdr3_aa: CASGGQGSGNTIYF
v_call: TRBV28; d_call: TRBD2; j_call: TRBJ2-3; clone_size: .; cdr3_length: 17; cdr3_nt: TGTGCCAGCAGTTTATCGGCTAGCGGGACGTTGGCAGATACGCAGTATTTT; cdr3_aa: CASSLSASGTLADTQYF
v_call: TRBV18; d_call: .; j_call: TRBJ1-1; clone_size: .; cdr3_length: 15; cdr3_nt: TGTGCCAGCTCACCACCGCGGGGAAGGAACACTGAAGCTTTCTTT; cdr3_aa: CASSPPRGRNTEAFF
v_call: TRBV7-2; d_call: TRBD1; j_call: TRBJ1-2; clone_size: .; cdr3_length: 14; cdr3_nt: TGTGCCAGCAGCTTATTGCAGGGGGCGAAAGGCTACACCTTC; cdr3_aa: CASSLLQGAKGYTF
v_call: TRBV27; d_call: .; j_call: TRBJ2-5; clone_size: once; cdr3_length: 15; cdr3_nt: TGTGCCAGCAGTTTATTTTCGGCAGGGGTAGAGACCCAGTACTTC; cdr3_aa: CASSLFSAGVETQYF
v_call: TRBV14; d_call: TRBD1; j_call: TRBJ1-2; clone_size: few; cdr3_length: 16; cdr3_nt: TGTGCCAGCAGCCAAGATCTTGGCAGGGGGAACTATGGCTACACCTTC; cdr3_aa: CASSQDLGRGNYGYTF
v_call: TRBV24-1; d_call: TRBD2; j_call: TRBJ2-3; clone_size: .; cdr3_length: 15; cdr3_nt: TGTGCCACCAGCGACGCAGCGGGGGGAAGAGATACGCAGTATTTT; cdr3_aa: CATSDAAGGRDTQYF
v_call: TRBV5-1; d_call: TRBD2; j_call: TRBJ2-2; clone_size: .; cdr3_length: 16; cdr3_nt: TGCGCCAGCAGCTTGGGAGCGGGGACGAACACCGGGGAGCTGTTTTTT; cdr3_aa: CASSLGAGTNTGELFF
v_call: TRBV18; d_call: .; j_call: TRBJ1-4; clone_size: .; cdr3_length: 14; cdr3_nt: TGTGCCAGCTCACCACCTCCAGGGCTTGAAAAACTGTTTTTT; cdr3_aa: CASSPPPGLEKLFF
v_call: TRBV24-1; d_call: .; j_call: TRBJ2-1; clone_size: .; cdr3_length: 15; cdr3_nt: TGTGCCACCAGTCAGACAACCTACTCCTACAATGAGCAGTTCTTC; cdr3_aa: CATSQTTYSYNEQFF
v_call: TRBV9; d_call: .; j_call: TRBJ1-3; clone_size: few; cdr3_length: 16; cdr3_nt: TGTGCCAGCAGCGCCCTGGACATCGTCTCTGGAAACACCATATATTTT; cdr3_aa: CASSALDIVSGNTIYF
v_call: TRBV5-1; d_call: TRBD2; j_call: TRBJ2-1; clone_size: .; cdr3_length: 17; cdr3_nt: TGCGCCAGCAGCTTGGTCGGCAGCGGGGGATATTACAATGAGCAGTTCTTC; cdr3_aa: CASSLVGSGGYYNEQFF
v_call: TRBV2; d_call: .; j_call: TRBJ1-1; clone_size: .; cdr3_length: 12; cdr3_nt: TGTGCCAGCACCGGGCGGCGACTAGAAGCTTTCTTT; cdr3_aa: CASTGRRLEAFF
v_call: TRBV2; d_call: .; j_call: TRBJ1-6; clone_size: .; cdr3_length: 14; cdr3_nt: TGTGCCAGCAGCCAAGGGGCCTATAATTCACCCCTCCACTTT; cdr3_aa: CASSQGAYNSPLHF
v_call: TRBV18; d_call: TRBD1; j_call: TRBJ1-2; clone_size: .; cdr3_length: 14; cdr3_nt: TGTGCCAGCTCATCGGACAGGGGGAACTATGGCTACACCTTC; cdr3_aa: CASSSDRGNYGYTF
v_call: TRBV2; d_call: .; j_call: TRBJ2-5; clone_size: .; cdr3_length: 14; cdr3_nt: TGTGCCTGCCGGGCCTTGGGGCTCCAAGAGACCCAGTACTTC; cdr3_aa: CACRALGLQETQYF
v_call: TRBV24-1; d_call: TRBD2; j_call: TRBJ2-1; clone_size: .; cdr3_length: 16; cdr3_nt: TGTGCCACCAGTAGGGCGGGAGGGAGCTCCTACAATGAGCAGTTCTTC; cdr3_aa: CATSRAGGSSYNEQFF
v_call: TRBV25-1; d_call: TRBD1; j_call: TRBJ1-2; clone_size: .; cdr3_length: 18; cdr3_nt: TGTGCCAGCAGTGGGGGAGGGACAGGGGGCTCTAATCGGTATGGCTACACCTTC; cdr3_aa: CASSGGGTGGSNRYGYTF
v_call: TRBV2; d_call: .; j_call: TRBJ2-1; clone_size: .; cdr3_length: 11; cdr3_nt: TGTGCCAGCAGTGACCTAAATGAGCAGTTCTTC; cdr3_aa: CASSDLNEQFF